One and the same sample provided the 8 T cell receptor beta chains below, sequenced in a study of cytotoxic CD8 clonotypes in ibrutinib-treated CLL. Repertoires were generated with immunoSEQ multiplex PCR, while TCRdb's copy carries only in-frame clones and drops some. Among 68,000 or so clones listed, 68% were seen once. The starting material was PBMCs, obtained after 12 months of ibrutinib treatment. The receptors were gathered from a human donor with chronic lymphocytic leukemia.

V is TRBV27 and J is TRBJ1-3; D is unclear. This CDR3 is built from 13 residues. V was trimmed by 5 bases and J by 1 base, leaving 6 bases between them. Looked up from germline, CDR1 is MNHEY and CDR2 is SMNVEV (reference sequence). The CDR3 region is CASSTKSGNTIYF. The DNA for the CDR3 is TGTGCCAGCAGTACAAAGTCTGGAAACACCATATATTTT.

The chain uses TRBV28 and TRBJ2-7; 11 nucleotides line up with TRBD1. CDR1 is MDHEN, CDR2 SYDVKM, per germline. V gave up 6 bases and J gave up 3 bases; unmatched junction bases: 7. This CDR3 comprises 15 residues. CDR3 coding DNA: TGTGCCAGCAGGGAATCCGGGACAGGGGGCTACGAGCAGTACTTC. The encoded protein is CASRESGTGGYEQYF.

This clone was detected a few times. V is TRBV5-1 and J is TRBJ2-5, with D hard to call. Germline-derived CDR1 and CDR2 are SGHRS and YFSETQ. The CDR3 consists of 17 residues. The V end lost 1 base, the J end lost 4 bases, and 20 bases lay between the germline ends. In nucleotides, the CDR3 is TGCGCCAGCAGCTTGCAACTCAAACACTCCTCGGGAGAGACCCAGTACTTC. Translation gives CASSLQLKHSSGETQYF.

CDR3 nucleotides: TGTGCCAGCAGTCCCGGGACTAACACCGGGGAGCTGTTTTTT. Translating it yields CASSPGTNTGELFF. V gene TRBV11-3 combines with J gene TRBJ2-2; the D gene is possibly TRBD2 (6 bases). CDR3 length: 14 residues. Germline lookup yields CDR1 SGHNT and CDR2 YENEEA. V lost 6 bases and J lost 2, with 10 bases in between.

This clone has a handful of counts. V usage is TRBV4-2 and J usage is TRBJ2-3; D perhaps matches TRBD2 (5 bases). The CDR3 is made up of 17 amino acids. Trimming shortened V by 4 bases and J by 1 base, and 18 bases separated the two germline ends. Germline CDR1 and CDR2: LGHNA and YNFKEQ. In nucleotides, the CDR3 is TGTGCCAGCAGCCCCTTACTCGGAGGTGAGGGCACAGATACGCAGTATTTT. It encodes CASSPLLGGEGTDTQYF.

The chain employs TRBV7-2 and TRBJ2-1; maybe TRBD2 (6 bases). V lost 5 bases and J 3 bases, leaving 20 bases between the germline ends. CDR1 is SGHTA and CDR2 is FQGNSA in the germline V gene. This CDR3 has 17 amino acids. CDR3 loop: CASSLGYRGKLYNEQFF. Written as DNA, the CDR3 is TGTGCCAGCAGCCTGGGTTATCGGGGGAAACTCTACAATGAGCAGTTCTTC.

This rearrangement joins TRBV27 to TRBJ2-5; 15 bases fit TRBD2. After removal of 4 bases from V and 3 bases from J, the junction contained 3 bases not matched to a gene. This CDR3 spans 16 amino acids. Germline CDR1 MNHEY, CDR2 SMNVEV (reference sequence). This CDR3 reads CASSSWTSGGEETQYF. CDR3 bases: TGTGCCAGCAGTTCCTGGACTAGCGGGGGGGAAGAGACCCAGTACTTC.

The chain recombines TRBV7-2 with TRBJ1-1; D is uncertain. The V and J ends lost 5 bases and 7 bases respectively, with 11 bases between them. The CDR3 length is 12 residues. Germline values: CDR1 SGHTA, CDR2 FQGNSA. The CDR3 coding sequence is TGTGCCAGCAGCCCGAGGACTCATGAAGCTTTCTTT. Amino acid sequence: CASSPRTHEAFF.